This TCR beta chain was identified in a study of blood T cells in healthy people across ages. Study at large: Every two T cells gave about one barcoded beta molecule via template switching.

Each sample yielded at least 6 million isolated PBMCs. The germline V gene encodes CDR1 KGHSH and CDR2 LQKENI. The ends were cut back, 3 bases at V and 3 bases at J, with 27 bases in the middle. The CDR3 loop spans 19 amino acids. Through a sample-barcoded 5' primer and a J-beta primer mix, a second PCR was run for roughly 6 to 11 cycles. TCRdb re-derived calls from the 5' RACE reads in MiXCR, one entry per CDR3 protein. The sample carries over 550,000 distinct CDR3 sequences, about 28% recorded once. The table lists this clonotype with many counts. The chain couples TRBV18 to TRBJ2-7; D possibly uses TRBD1 or TRBD2 (7 bases each). The sequence came from a woman older than 75 in good health. The sample comprised blood. The CDR3 DNA sequence: TGTGCCAGCTCACCCCTCGGGGAGGGGGCGCGAGAAATACGCTACGAGCAGTACTTC. Amino acids: CASSPLGEGAREIRYEQYF.